This TCR beta chain was profiled in a study of OX40 agonist ivuxolimab in advanced cancers. The wider study: Of the patients, three showed partial responses, one with hepatocellular carcinoma and two with cutaneous melanoma. Study-level points and caveats: Nonresponders included some who also had low normalized T-cell clonal expansion. Doses of 0.1 to 3.0 mg/kg were accompanied by clonal expansion of CD4+ and CD8+ blood T cells by week 6.

V lost 5 bases and J 2 bases, leaving 10 bases between the germline ends. CDR3 length: 14 residues. CDR1 is SGHAT and CDR2 is FQNNGV in the germline V gene. On this clone itself: Its cognate antigen is unknown.

Clones were sequenced by immunoSEQ multiplex PCR, and TCRdb holds only the in-frame ones, with some missing. The repertoire holds around 65,000 clones, with approximately 90% as singletons. This sequence originates from an adult with an advanced solid tumor such as melanoma, head and neck, liver or kidney cancer. The chain uses TRBV11-2 and TRBJ1-5; a weak D match, TRBD1 (5 bases). Sequences were derived from CD4+ or CD8+ T cells sorted from blood, sampled in a trial of the OX40 agonist ivuxolimab. CDR3 sequence: CASSISGGNQPQHF. The CDR3 nucleotides read TGTGCCAGCAGCATCTCGGGGGGCAATCAGCCCCAGCATTTT.